The 32 T cell receptor beta chains reported below all come from one sample, sequenced in a study of blood T cell repertoires in COVID-19. Produced via immunoSEQ multiplex PCR; TCRdb's table is partial and in-frame only. The table lists approximately 100,000 clones, less than 85% of them singletons. Sequenced: peripheral blood. The receptor source for this set is a woman aged 55-70 years with acute or convalescent COVID-19.

The V call is TRBV2, the J call TRBJ2-5; D remains ambiguous. V lost 7 bases and J 2 bases, leaving 11 bases between the germline ends. The CDR3 is 13 residues long. The germline gives CDR1 SNHLY, CDR2 FYNNEI. In DNA, the CDR3 is TGTGCCAGCAATCGAGGCGAGCAAGAGACCCAGTACTTC. Its protein product is CASNRGEQETQYF.

The chain links TRBV23-1 to TRBJ2-1; a weak D match, TRBD2 (6 bases). TRBV23-1 is labeled an ORF, and its function is uncertain. This CDR3 region has 15 residues. Trimming cost V 7 bases and J 9 bases, with 22 bases left between them. The CDR3 loop reads CASTTRGLLAGEQFF. In DNA form, the CDR3 reads TGCGCCAGCACCACCCGGGGGTTACTCGCGGGTGAGCAGTTCTTC.

The V call is TRBV27, the J call TRBJ2-5, with TRBD2 matching 13 bases. V lost 8 bases, J lost 4 bases, and 4 bases stayed unmatched. Per the germline V gene, CDR1 is MNHEY and CDR2 is SMNVEV (reference sequence). The length of the CDR3 is 14 residues. This CDR3 reads CASGGLAGAETQYF. The CDR3 region has the DNA TGTGCCAGCGGAGGACTAGCGGGAGCAGAGACCCAGTACTTC.

This clone was seen only a few times. The chain is built from TRBV10-2 and TRBJ2-7, with D possibly being TRBD2 (7 bases). Per germline, CDR1 WSHSY and CDR2 SAAADI. The CDR3 loop spans 14 amino acids. V shed 3 bases and J shed 5 bases, with 14 bases lying between them. The chain's CDR3 is CASSESPGGHEQYF. The CDR3 coding sequence is TGCGCCAGCAGTGAATCCCCGGGGGGCCACGAGCAGTACTTC.

CDR3 sequence (DNA): TGTGCCAGCAGTTACACTGGCCCGGGAGGGGGCCCGGACGAGCAGTACTTC. It is translated as CASSYTGPGGGPDEQYF. The chain combines TRBV6-2 or TRBV6-3 with TRBJ2-7; TRBD2 might be the D (8 bases). This CDR3 has 17 residues. Looked up from germline, CDR1 is MNHEY and CDR2 is SVGEGT. Trimming stripped 2 bases from V and 5 bases from J, with 22 bases between.

The chain has TRBV6-5 and TRBJ2-1, with 7 bases lining up with TRBD2. The CDR3 spans 14 residues. Germline loops: CDR1 MNHEY, CDR2 SVGAGI. Trimming took 7 bases from V and 7 from J; bases not matched to a gene: 10. The CDR3: CASIRGGLSNEQFF. CDR3 nucleotides: TGTGCCAGCATCCGCGGGGGTCTTTCGAATGAGCAGTTCTTC.

In regard to this clone: At one end the junction does not follow the germline gene, possibly because of a read error. DNA for the CDR3: TGTACCAGTAGTATTTTAGGAGGCACAGATACGCAGTATTTT. Translating gives CTSSILGGTDTQYF. The chain couples TRBV19 to TRBJ2-3, with unresolved D. This CDR3 comprises 14 residues. Looked up from germline, CDR1 is LNHDA and CDR2 is SQIVND (reference sequence). Together with reference TRBV19 and TRBJ2-3, the CDR3 gives the full variable domain: DGGITQSPKYLFRKEGQNVTLSCEQNLNHDAMYWYRQDPGQGLRLIYYSQIVNDFQKGDIAEGYSVSREKKESFPLTVTSAQKNPTAFYLCTSSILGGTDTQYFGPGTRLTVL.

This chain connects TRBV5-4 to TRBJ2-5; D may be TRBD1 (5 bases). Germline CDR1 is SGHNT and CDR2 is YYREEE (reference sequence). Between the trimmed V and J ends, which lost 4 bases and 3 bases, there was a span of 10 bases. The CDR3 consists of 13 residues. CDR3 DNA sequence: TGTGCCAGCAGCCTAAACAGGAAAGAGACCCAGTACTTC. This sequence encodes CASSLNRKETQYF.

This chain joins TRBV3-1 (or the pseudogene TRBV3-2) and TRBJ1-6, with 10 bases that match TRBD1. This CDR3 has 16 residues. CDR1 and CDR2 from the germline V gene are LGHDT and YNNKEL (reference sequence). With 1 base clipped from V and 10 bases from J, the junction kept 7 bases outside the gene matches. The CDR3 DNA follows: TGTGCCAGCAGCCAAGCCCCTGGGACAGGGGACTCACCCCTCCACTTT. It specifies CASSQAPGTGDSPLHF.

The V gene is TRBV9, the J gene TRBJ2-1; a weak D match, TRBD2 (6 bases). CDR1 is SGDLS and CDR2 is YYNGEE in the germline V gene. The CDR3 contains 16 residues. Trimming left V 0 bases short and J 0 bases short, with 10 bases between. The CDR3 region is CASSVAVLASYNEQFF. Here the CDR3 DNA reads TGTGCCAGCAGCGTAGCGGTACTAGCCTCCTACAATGAGCAGTTCTTC.

Only a few counts were recorded for this clone. This chain uses TRBV11-2 with TRBJ1-4, with 8 bases aligning to TRBD1. Trimming took 4 bases from V and 8 from J; bases not matched to a gene: 15. Germline V gene data show CDR1 as SGHAT and CDR2 as FQNNGV. The CDR3 consists of 17 residues. The CDR3 reads CASSSSQGARVGEKLFF. The CDR3 DNA reads TGTGCCAGCAGCTCATCCCAGGGGGCGCGGGTCGGGGAAAAACTGTTTTTT. Variable domain in full (rest from reference TRBV11-2 and TRBJ1-4): EAGVAQSPRYKIIEKRQSVAFWCNPISGHATLYWYQQILGQGPKLLIQFQNNGVVDDSQLPKDRFSAERLKGVDSTLKIQPAKLEDSAVYLCASSSSQGARVGEKLFFGSGTQLSVL.

Only a few counts were recorded for this clone. The V gene is TRBV6-5, the J gene TRBJ1-1; the D gene is possibly TRBD1 (6 bases). The V and J ends lost 0 bases and 11 bases respectively, with 16 bases between them. CDR1 is MNHEY and CDR2 is SVGAGI in the germline V gene. CDR3 size: 14 residues. CDR3: CASSYSTAGQLAFF. The CDR3, as DNA: TGTGCCAGCAGTTACTCGACGGCCGGACAGTTGGCTTTCTTT.

The chain is built from TRBV2 and TRBJ1-6, with a weak D call TRBD1 (5 bases). The CDR3 consists of 14 residues. Germline V gene sequence: CDR1 SNHLY, CDR2 FYNNEI. The V gene lost 7 bases and the J gene lost 9 bases, with 16 bases spanning the gap. The CDR3 region has the DNA TGTGCCAGCAACCCGACAGCGGGGGTTTCACCCCTCCACTTT. This codes for CASNPTAGVSPLHF. The entire variable domain, with the rest obtained from reference TRBV2 and TRBJ1-6, is as follows: EPEVTQTPSHQVTQMGQEVILRCVPISNHLYFYWYRQILGQKVEFLVSFYNNEISEKSEIFDDQFSVERPDGSNFTLKIRSTKLEDSAMYFCASNPTAGVSPLHFGNGTRLTVT.

The gene calls are TRBV5-1 and TRBJ1-1; TRBD1 might be the D (6 bases). The CDR3 is made up of 15 amino acids. V was trimmed by 2 bases and J by 7 bases, leaving 18 bases between them. Germline V CDR1 and CDR2: SGHRS, YFSETQ. The CDR3 region is CASSFIGPPTGEAFF. CDR3 DNA sequence: TGCGCCAGCAGCTTTATTGGGCCCCCGACAGGTGAAGCTTTCTTT.

The chain joins TRBV28 to TRBJ1-1; D remains ambiguous. The CDR3 totals 15 residues. The V and J ends lost 2 bases and 0 bases respectively, with 10 bases between them. The germline gives CDR1 MDHEN, CDR2 SYDVKM. CDR3 region: CASSLEVKMNTEAFF. CDR3 bases: TGTGCCAGCAGTTTAGAGGTCAAAATGAACACTGAAGCTTTCTTT.

V is TRBV6-6 and J is TRBJ2-7; TRBD2 aligns across 7 bases. Germline V gene lookup returns CDR1 MNHNY and CDR2 SVGAGI (reference sequence). V lost 6 bases, J lost 4 bases, and 6 bases stayed unmatched. This CDR3 comprises 13 residues. The CDR3 coding sequence is TGTGCCAGCAGGGGGGGGGACGCGTACGAGCAGTACTTC. It yields the protein CASRGGDAYEQYF.

The J gene is TRBJ1-5, the V gene TRBV12-5; D possibly corresponds to TRBD1 (5 bases). The CDR3 has 17 amino acids. Per the germline V gene, CDR1 is LGHNT and CDR2 is FRNRAP. The germline V and J ends were trimmed by 4 bases and 0 bases, with 16 bases remaining between them. The CDR3 coding sequence is TGTGCTAGTGGTTCTGGGGCAGGCCTATCTAGCAATCAGCCCCAGCATTTT. This sequence encodes CASGSGAGLSSNQPQHF.

The J gene is TRBJ2-3, the V gene TRBV11-2, with D possibly matching TRBD2 (6 bases). Germline V gene lookup returns CDR1 SGHAT and CDR2 FQNNGV. The CDR3 has 15 amino acids. The germline V and J ends were trimmed by 3 bases and 2 bases, with 12 bases remaining between them. CDR3 residues: CASSFGGTVTDTQYF. CDR3 nucleotide sequence: TGTGCCAGCAGCTTCGGGGGAACGGTCACAGATACGCAGTATTTT.

The rearrangement joins TRBV4-2 to TRBJ2-3; 9 nucleotides match TRBD2. The CDR3 consists of 16 residues. Germline assignment: CDR1 LGHNA and CDR2 YNFKEQ. The J segment lost 4 bases and the V segment lost 0 bases, leaving 5 bases of the junction unmatched. This chain's CDR3 is CASSQEGREGADTQYF. CDR3 bases: TGTGCCAGCAGCCAAGAAGGGCGGGAGGGGGCAGATACGCAGTATTTT.

The genes are TRBV5-6 and TRBJ1-4, with 8 bases lining up with TRBD1. J gave up 0 bases and V 0 bases, and 1 base lay outside the gene matches. This CDR3 spans 16 amino acids. CDR1 and CDR2 from the germline V gene are SGHDT and YYEEEE. DNA of the CDR3: TGTGCCAGCAGCTTGGGACAGGGGACAACTAATGAAAAACTGTTTTTT. It yields the protein CASSLGQGTTNEKLFF.

Notes on this clone: Other nucleotide sequences from this sample produce the same CDR3. The genes are TRBV3-1 (or the pseudogene TRBV3-2) and TRBJ2-7; 7 bases map to TRBD1. The CDR3 loop spans 13 amino acids. Trimming removed 4 bases from V and 4 bases from J; junction bases left unmatched: 4. Germline assignment: CDR1 LGHDT and CDR2 YNNKEL (reference sequence). The CDR3 bases are TGTGCCAGCAGCCCAGGGACAGCTTACGAGCAGTACTTC. Translated, it gives CASSPGTAYEQYF.

The chain carries TRBV6-5 and TRBJ2-7; TRBD1 matches 7 bases. V dropped 8 bases and J dropped 1; count of bases not matched to a gene: 8. The CDR3 spans 14 residues. Germline loops: CDR1 MNHEY, CDR2 SVGAGI. The CDR3 here is CASSPGGVSYEQYF. CDR3 bases: TGTGCCAGCTCTCCAGGGGGAGTATCCTACGAGCAGTACTTC.

The gene calls are TRBV28 and TRBJ2-1; TRBD1 is a possible D gene (6 bases). V was shortened by 2 bases and J by 8 bases, with 13 bases between the two germline ends. The CDR3 has 14 residues. Germline CDR1 is MDHEN and CDR2 is SYDVKM. In DNA, the CDR3 is TGTGCCAGCAGTTTAGGGGGCAAGACCGATGAGCAGTTCTTC. This translates into CASSLGGKTDEQFF.

DNA of the CDR3: TGCGCCAGCAGCCAAGAACAGGGCTATGGCTACACCTTC. Encoded protein: CASSQEQGYGYTF. The chain carries TRBV4-1 and TRBJ1-2; D might be TRBD1 (6 bases). The CDR3 runs to 13 residues. Trimming took 0 bases from V and 4 from J, leaving 6 bases between them. Germline V CDR1 and CDR2: MGHRA, YSYEKL.

This clone was observed a single time. This sequence joins TRBV2 and TRBJ2-7; 9 nucleotides agree with TRBD2. This CDR3 comprises 14 residues. Germline V CDR1 and CDR2: SNHLY, FYNNEI. The V and J ends lost 6 bases and 2 bases, in that order; junction bases with no gene match: 5. The CDR3 loop is CASRTSGLTYEQYF. CDR3 nucleotides: TGTGCCAGCAGGACTAGCGGTCTCACCTACGAGCAGTACTTC.

In its sample, this clone was seen a few times. This chain links TRBV7-8 with TRBJ2-7; maybe TRBD1 (5 bases). Per the germline V gene, CDR1 is SGHVS and CDR2 is FQNEAQ. V was shortened by 1 base and J by 0 bases, with 10 bases between the two germline ends. The CDR3 loop spans 15 amino acids. The CDR3 loop reads CASSLGQGDSYEQYF. CDR3 coding DNA: TGTGCCAGCAGCTTAGGGCAGGGCGACTCCTACGAGCAGTACTTC.

A single count supports this clone. This sequence joins TRBV9 and TRBJ1-1; TRBD1 is a possible D gene (5 bases). Trimming shortened V by 0 bases and J by 0 bases, and 12 bases separated the two germline ends. This CDR3 contains 16 residues. The germline V gene has CDR1 SGDLS and CDR2 YYNGEE. The CDR3 DNA is TGTGCCAGCAGCGTAGCTGCAGGGACTATGAACACTGAAGCTTTCTTT. Amino acid sequence: CASSVAAGTMNTEAFF.

The rearrangement links TRBV5-4 to TRBJ1-5; D ambiguous. The ends were cut back, 0 bases at V and 2 bases at J, with 12 bases in the middle. Germline CDR1 reads SGHNT; CDR2 reads YYREEE (reference sequence). There are 16 residues in the CDR3. In DNA form, the CDR3 reads TGTGCCAGCAGCTTGGGCGGCGGTAGAGGCAATCAGCCCCAGCATTTT. It is translated as CASSLGGGRGNQPQHF.

V and J are TRBV11-1 and TRBJ2-7, with D perhaps TRBD2 (6 bases). This CDR3 spans 14 amino acids. Trimming shortened V by 5 bases and J by 4 bases, and 15 bases separated the two germline ends. Germline V gene lookup returns CDR1 SGHAT and CDR2 FQDESV (reference sequence). Here the CDR3 reads CASSPGGLAYEQYF. DNA for the CDR3: TGTGCCAGCAGCCCCGGTGGGCTAGCGTACGAGCAGTACTTC. Full variable domain (outside the CDR3, taken from reference TRBV11-1 and TRBJ2-7): EAEVAQSPRYKITEKSQAVAFWCDPISGHATLYWYRQILGQGPELLVQFQDESVVDDSQLPKDRFSAERLKGVDSTLKIQPAELGDSAMYLCASSPGGLAYEQYFGPGTRLTVT.

This sequence joins TRBV5-5 and TRBJ1-1, with D hard to call. Germline V gene lookup returns CDR1 SGHKS and CDR2 YYEKEE (reference sequence). V gave up 4 bases and J gave up 6 bases, with 19 bases separating them. The CDR3 is made up of 15 amino acids. CDR3 bases: TGTGCCAGCAGCCGGAGGAGTTTGACGAGCGCTGAAGCTTTCTTT. Translated: CASSRRSLTSAEAFF. Looking up the rest from reference TRBV5-5 and TRBJ1-1 gives the full variable domain: DAGVTQSPTHLIKTRGQQVTLRCSPISGHKSVSWYQQVLGQGPQFIFQYYEKEERGRGNFPDRFSARQFPNYSSELNVNALLLGDSALYLCASSRRSLTSAEAFFGQGTRLTVV.

The CDR3 reads CASSYRQGNTGELFF. In nucleotides, the CDR3 is TGTGCCAGCAGTTACCGACAGGGAAACACCGGGGAGCTGTTTTTT. This chain links TRBV6-5 with TRBJ2-2, with TRBD1 matching 7 bases. V trimming: 2 bases; J trimming: 2 bases; junction bases outside the gene matches: 2. The germline V gene has CDR1 MNHEY and CDR2 SVGAGI. CDR3 length: 15 amino acids.

The rearrangement links TRBV5-1 to TRBJ2-7; 7 bases line up with TRBD1. The ends lost 0 bases at V and 4 bases at J; junction bases unmatched: 4. Germline loops: CDR1 SGHRS, CDR2 YFSETQ. CDR3 length equals 14 residues. Written as DNA, the CDR3 is TGCGCCAGCAGCTTGGGACAGGGTAATTACGAGCAGTACTTC. Translated: CASSLGQGNYEQYF.